This T cell receptor beta chain derives from a study of blood T cell repertoires in COVID-19. Recruits, aged roughly 18 to 100 years, lived in around 24 US areas. Cohort placement rested on clinical history that participants reported themselves. Within 2 weeks before study entry, exposed participants met a COVID-19 case. Germline loops: CDR1 MNHNY, CDR2 SVGAGI (reference sequence). The length of the CDR3 is 19 residues. The junction had 14 bases not matched to a gene; V was cut back by 5 bases and J by 1 base. Assay: immunoSEQ multiplex PCR; the TCRdb copy retains only in-frame clones and omits some. The top ten clones hold 2.8% of a sample with approximately 250,000 clones, 80% to 95% of them seen once.

The sequence was obtained from a man aged 35 to 55 who had been exposed to COVID-19. The specimen was PBMCs or T cells enriched from blood (not recorded which). The chain has TRBV6-6 and TRBJ1-4; 9 nucleotides line up with TRBD1. CDR3 sequence reads: CASSPLTGGVGQTNEKLFF. DNA of the CDR3: TGTGCCAGCAGTCCGCTAACAGGGGGCGTTGGTCAAACTAATGAAAAACTGTTTTTT.